This T cell receptor (beta chain) was retrieved from a study of T cell clonality in common variable immunodeficiency. The study, taken as a whole, reports: Authors noted CVID clonality's cause needs subpopulation repertoire sequencing. Reportedly, TCR beta sequences from common variable immunodeficiency showed fewer deletions and N-nucleotide insertions.

With regard to this clone: Antigen specificity is unknown. The read terminates 3 residues before the CDR3 end, so the remaining end is supplied by the germline J gene.

Clones were read by immunoSEQ multiplex PCR, and TCRdb kept only the in-frame ones, dropping some. Recorded here are 50,000 or so clones, with no singletons, and the ten leading clones hold roughly 3.5%. Most patients and controls had Caucasian heritage. J lost 5 bases, V lost 6 bases, and 9 bases had no gene match. Germline V gene lookup returns CDR1 MNHEY and CDR2 SVGEGT. The CDR3 totals 15 residues. The source of this sequence is a person between 18 and 75 years old in good health. The chain employs TRBV6-2 or TRBV6-3 and TRBJ2-2, with 7 bases that match TRBD1. The sample taken for sequencing was peripheral blood mononuclear cells. The CDR3 sequence: CASRLTGSRTGELFF. CDR3 bases read: TGTGCCAGCAGGCTGACAGGGTCGCGGACCGGGGAG.